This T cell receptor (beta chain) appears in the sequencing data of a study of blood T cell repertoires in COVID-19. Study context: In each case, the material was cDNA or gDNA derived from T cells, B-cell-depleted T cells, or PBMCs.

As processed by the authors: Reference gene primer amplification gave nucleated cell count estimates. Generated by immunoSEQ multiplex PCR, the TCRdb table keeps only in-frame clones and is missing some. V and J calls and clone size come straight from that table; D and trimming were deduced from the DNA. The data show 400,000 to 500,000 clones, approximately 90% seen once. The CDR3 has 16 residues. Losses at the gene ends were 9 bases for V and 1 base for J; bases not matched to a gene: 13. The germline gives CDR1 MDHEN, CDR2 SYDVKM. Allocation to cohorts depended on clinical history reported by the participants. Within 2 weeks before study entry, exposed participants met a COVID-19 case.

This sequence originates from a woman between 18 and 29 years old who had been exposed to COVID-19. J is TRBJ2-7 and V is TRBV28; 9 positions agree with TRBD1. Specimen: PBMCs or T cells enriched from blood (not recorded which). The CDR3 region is CASKNYRDRASYEQYF. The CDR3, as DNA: TGTGCCAGTAAGAACTATAGGGACAGGGCATCCTACGAGCAGTACTTC.